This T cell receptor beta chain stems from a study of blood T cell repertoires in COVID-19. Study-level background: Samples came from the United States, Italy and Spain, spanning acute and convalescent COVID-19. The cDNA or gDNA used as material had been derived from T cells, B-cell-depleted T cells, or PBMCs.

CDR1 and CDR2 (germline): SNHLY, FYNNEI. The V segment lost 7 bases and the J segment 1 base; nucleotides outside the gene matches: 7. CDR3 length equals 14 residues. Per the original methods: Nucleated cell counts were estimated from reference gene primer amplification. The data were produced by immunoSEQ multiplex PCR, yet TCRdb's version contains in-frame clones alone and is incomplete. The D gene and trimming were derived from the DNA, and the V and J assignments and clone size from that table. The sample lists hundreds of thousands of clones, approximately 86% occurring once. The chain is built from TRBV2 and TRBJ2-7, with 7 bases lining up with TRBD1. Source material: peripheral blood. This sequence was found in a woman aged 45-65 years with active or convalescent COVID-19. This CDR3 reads CASNADRPSYEQYF. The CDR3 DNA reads TGTGCCAGCAATGCGGACAGGCCATCCTACGAGCAGTACTTC.